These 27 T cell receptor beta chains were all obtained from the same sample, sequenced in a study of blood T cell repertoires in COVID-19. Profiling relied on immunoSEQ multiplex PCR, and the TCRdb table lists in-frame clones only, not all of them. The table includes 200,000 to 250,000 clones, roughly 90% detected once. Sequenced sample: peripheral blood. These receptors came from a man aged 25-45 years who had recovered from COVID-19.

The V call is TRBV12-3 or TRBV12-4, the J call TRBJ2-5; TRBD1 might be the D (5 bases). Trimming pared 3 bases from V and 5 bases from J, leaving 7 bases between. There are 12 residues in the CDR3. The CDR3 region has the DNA TGTGCCAGCAGTTTGTGGGGCGAGACCCAGTACTTC. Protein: CASSLWGETQYF.

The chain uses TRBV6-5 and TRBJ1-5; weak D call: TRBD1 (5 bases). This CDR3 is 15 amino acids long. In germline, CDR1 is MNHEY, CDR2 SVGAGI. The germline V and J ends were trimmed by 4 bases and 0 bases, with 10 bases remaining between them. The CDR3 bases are TGTGCCAGCAGTTGGACATCCGGTAGCAATCAGCCCCAGCATTTT. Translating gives CASSWTSGSNQPQHF.

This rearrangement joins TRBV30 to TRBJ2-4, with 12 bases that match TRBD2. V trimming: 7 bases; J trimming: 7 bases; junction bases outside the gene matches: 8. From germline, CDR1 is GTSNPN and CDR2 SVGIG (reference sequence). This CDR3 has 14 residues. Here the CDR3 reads CALSLAGGPNIQYF. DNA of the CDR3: TGTGCCTTATCTCTAGCGGGGGGGCCTAACATTCAGTACTTC.

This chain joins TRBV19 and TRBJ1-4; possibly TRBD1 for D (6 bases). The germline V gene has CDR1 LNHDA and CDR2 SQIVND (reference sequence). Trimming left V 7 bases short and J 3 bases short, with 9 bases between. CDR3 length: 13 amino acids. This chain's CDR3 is CASTQGANEKLFF. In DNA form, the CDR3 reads TGTGCCAGTACACAGGGCGCTAATGAAAAACTGTTTTTT. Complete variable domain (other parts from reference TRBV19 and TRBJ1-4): DGGITQSPKYLFRKEGQNVTLSCEQNLNHDAMYWYRQDPGQGLRLIYYSQIVNDFQKGDIAEGYSVSREKKESFPLTVTSAQKNPTAFYLCASTQGANEKLFFGSGTQLSVL.

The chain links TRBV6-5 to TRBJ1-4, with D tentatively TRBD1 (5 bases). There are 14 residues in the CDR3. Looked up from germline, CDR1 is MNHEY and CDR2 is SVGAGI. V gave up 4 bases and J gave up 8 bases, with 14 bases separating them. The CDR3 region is CASSLGGGGEKLFF. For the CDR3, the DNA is TGTGCCAGCAGTTTAGGCGGGGGAGGAGAAAAACTGTTTTTT.

This CDR3 reads CASSDRQGINQPQHF. For the CDR3, the DNA is TGTGCCAGCAGTGACCGACAGGGAATCAATCAGCCCCAGCATTTT. The genes are TRBV6-1 and TRBJ1-5; 7 positions match TRBD1. The CDR3 has 15 residues. Germline lookup yields CDR1 MNHNS and CDR2 SASEGT. With V trimmed by 3 bases and J by 3 bases, 5 bases remained unmatched.

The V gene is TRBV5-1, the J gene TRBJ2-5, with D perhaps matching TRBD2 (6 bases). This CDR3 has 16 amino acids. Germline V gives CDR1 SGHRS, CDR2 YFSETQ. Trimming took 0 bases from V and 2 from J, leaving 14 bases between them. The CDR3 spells CASSLGGLRDQETQYF. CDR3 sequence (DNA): TGCGCCAGCAGCTTGGGGGGACTCCGGGATCAAGAGACCCAGTACTTC.

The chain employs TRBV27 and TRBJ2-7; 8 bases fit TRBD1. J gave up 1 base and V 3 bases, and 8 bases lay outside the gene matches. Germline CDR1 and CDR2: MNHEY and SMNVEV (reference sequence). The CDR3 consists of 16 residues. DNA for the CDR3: TGTGCCAGCAGTTTGGAAGGACAGGGATCTTCCTACGAGCAGTACTTC. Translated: CASSLEGQGSSYEQYF.

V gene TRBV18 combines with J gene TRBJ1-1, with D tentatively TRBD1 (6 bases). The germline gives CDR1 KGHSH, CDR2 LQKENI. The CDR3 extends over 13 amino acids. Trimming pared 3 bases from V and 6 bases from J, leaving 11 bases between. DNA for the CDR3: TGTGCCAGCTCACCCAGGGGTTTCGCTGAAGCTTTCTTT. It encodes CASSPRGFAEAFF.

CDR3 coding DNA: TGTGCCAGCAGCCAAGTTAGGTTGAGGGGGGGTGGGACAGATACGCAGTATTTT. Amino acid sequence: CASSQVRLRGGGTDTQYF. This sequence joins TRBV4-2 and TRBJ2-3; D is possibly TRBD2 (7 bases). Germline lookup yields CDR1 LGHNA and CDR2 YNFKEQ. V was cut by 1 base and J by 3 bases, with 20 bases left in between. This CDR3 comprises 18 residues.

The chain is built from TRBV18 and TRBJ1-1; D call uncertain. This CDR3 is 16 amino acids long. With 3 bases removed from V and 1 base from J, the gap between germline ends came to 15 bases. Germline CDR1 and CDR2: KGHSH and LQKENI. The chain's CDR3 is CASSPNQDLGNTEAFF. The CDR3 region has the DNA TGTGCCAGCTCACCGAATCAGGACTTGGGGAACACTGAAGCTTTCTTT.

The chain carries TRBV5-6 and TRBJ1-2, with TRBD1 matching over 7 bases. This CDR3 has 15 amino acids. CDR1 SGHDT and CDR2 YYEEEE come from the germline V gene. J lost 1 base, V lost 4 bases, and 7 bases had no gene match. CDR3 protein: CASSPGTDFNYGYTF. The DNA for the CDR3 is TGTGCCAGCAGCCCTGGGACAGACTTTAACTATGGCTACACCTTC.

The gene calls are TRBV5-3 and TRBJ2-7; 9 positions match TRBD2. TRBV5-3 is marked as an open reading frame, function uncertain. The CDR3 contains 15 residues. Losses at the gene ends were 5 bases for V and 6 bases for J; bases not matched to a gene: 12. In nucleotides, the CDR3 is TGTGCCAGAAGTTATAGCGGGGGAAGACCCCTCGAGCAGTACTTC. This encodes CARSYSGGRPLEQYF.

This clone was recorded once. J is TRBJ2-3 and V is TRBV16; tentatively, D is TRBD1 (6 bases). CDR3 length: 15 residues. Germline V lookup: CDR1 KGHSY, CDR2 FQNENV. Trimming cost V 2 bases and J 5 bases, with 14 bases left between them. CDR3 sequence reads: CASSQQGRARDTQYF. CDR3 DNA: TGTGCCAGCAGCCAACAGGGGCGCGCAAGAGATACGCAGTATTTT. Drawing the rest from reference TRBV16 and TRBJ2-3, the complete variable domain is GEEVAQTPKHLVRGEGQKAKLYCAPIKGHSYVFWYQQVLKNEFKFLISFQNENVFDETGMPKERFSAKCLPNSPCSLEIQATKLEDSAVYFCASSQQGRARDTQYFGPGTRLTVL.

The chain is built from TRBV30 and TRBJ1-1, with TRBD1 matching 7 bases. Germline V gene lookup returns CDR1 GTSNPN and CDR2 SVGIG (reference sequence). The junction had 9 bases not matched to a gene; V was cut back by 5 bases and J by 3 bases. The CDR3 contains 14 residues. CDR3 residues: CAWGKGAPYTEAFF. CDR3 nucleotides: TGTGCCTGGGGGAAGGGGGCCCCTTACACTGAAGCTTTCTTT.

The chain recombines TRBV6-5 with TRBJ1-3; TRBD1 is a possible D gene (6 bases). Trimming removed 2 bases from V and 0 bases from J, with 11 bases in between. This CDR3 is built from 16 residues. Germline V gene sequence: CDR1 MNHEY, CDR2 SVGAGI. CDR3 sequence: CASSYSTGISGNTIYF. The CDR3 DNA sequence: TGTGCCAGCAGTTACAGTACAGGGATCTCTGGAAACACCATATATTTT.

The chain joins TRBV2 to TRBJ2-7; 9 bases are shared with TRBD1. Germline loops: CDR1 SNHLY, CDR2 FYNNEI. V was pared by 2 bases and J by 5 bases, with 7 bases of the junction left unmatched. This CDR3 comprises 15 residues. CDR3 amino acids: CASSETRQGGHEQYF. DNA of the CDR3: TGTGCCAGCAGTGAAACAAGACAGGGGGGCCACGAGCAGTACTTC.

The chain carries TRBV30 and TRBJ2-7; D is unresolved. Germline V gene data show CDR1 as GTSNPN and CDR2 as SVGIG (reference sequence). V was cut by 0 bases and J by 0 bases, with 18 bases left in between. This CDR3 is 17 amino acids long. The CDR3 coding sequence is TGTGCCTGGAGTGTACCGCCCGGCAGGCATCGCTCCTACGAGCAGTACTTC. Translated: CAWSVPPGRHRSYEQYF.

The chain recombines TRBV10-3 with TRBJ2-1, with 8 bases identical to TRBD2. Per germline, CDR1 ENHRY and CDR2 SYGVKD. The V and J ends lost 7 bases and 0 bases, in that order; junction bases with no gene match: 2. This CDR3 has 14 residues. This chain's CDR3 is CAITSGGSYNEQFF. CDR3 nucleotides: TGTGCCATCACGAGCGGGGGCTCCTACAATGAGCAGTTCTTC.

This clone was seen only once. CDR3 in DNA: TGTGCCAGCCAGAATTTGGTGAAGAACACTGAAGCTTTCTTT. Translation gives CASQNLVKNTEAFF. V and J are TRBV5-4 and TRBJ1-1; D gene uncertain. The CDR3 runs 14 residues. The V end lost 7 bases, the J end lost 1 base, and 14 bases lay between the germline ends. Per germline, CDR1 SGHNT and CDR2 YYREEE (reference sequence). The full variable domain, with the rest looked up from reference TRBV5-4 and TRBJ1-1, is ETGVTQSPTHLIKTRGQQVTLRCSSQSGHNTVSWYQQALGQGPQFIFQYYREEENGRGNFPPRFSGLQFPNYSSELNVNALELDDSALYLCASQNLVKNTEAFFGQGTRLTVV.

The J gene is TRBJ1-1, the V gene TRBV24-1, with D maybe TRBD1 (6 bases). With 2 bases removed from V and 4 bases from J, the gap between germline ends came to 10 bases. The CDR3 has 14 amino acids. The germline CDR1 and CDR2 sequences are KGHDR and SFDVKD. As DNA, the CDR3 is TGTGCCACCAGTGATTCGGGGGGGCCCACTGAAGCTTTCTTT. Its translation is CATSDSGGPTEAFF.

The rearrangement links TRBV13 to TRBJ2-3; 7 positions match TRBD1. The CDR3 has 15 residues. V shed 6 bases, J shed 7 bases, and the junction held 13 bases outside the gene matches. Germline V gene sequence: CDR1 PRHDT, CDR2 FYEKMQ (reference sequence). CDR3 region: CASRARGLGDHTQYF. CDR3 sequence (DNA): TGTGCCAGCAGAGCTAGGGGGCTTGGGGACCATACGCAGTATTTT.

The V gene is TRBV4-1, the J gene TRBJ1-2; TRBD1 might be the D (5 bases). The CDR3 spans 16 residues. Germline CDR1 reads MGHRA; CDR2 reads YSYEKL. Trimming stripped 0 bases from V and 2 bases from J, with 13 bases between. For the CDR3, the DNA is TGCGCCAGCAGCCAAGAAGGTTTGGGGCCCAACTATGGCTACACCTTC. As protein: CASSQEGLGPNYGYTF.

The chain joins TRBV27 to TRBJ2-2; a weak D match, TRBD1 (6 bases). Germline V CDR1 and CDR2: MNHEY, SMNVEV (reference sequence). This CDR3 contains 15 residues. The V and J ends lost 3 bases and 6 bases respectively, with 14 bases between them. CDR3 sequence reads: CASSFLDSPSGELFF. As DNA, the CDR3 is TGTGCCAGCAGTTTCTTGGACAGCCCATCCGGGGAGCTGTTTTTT.

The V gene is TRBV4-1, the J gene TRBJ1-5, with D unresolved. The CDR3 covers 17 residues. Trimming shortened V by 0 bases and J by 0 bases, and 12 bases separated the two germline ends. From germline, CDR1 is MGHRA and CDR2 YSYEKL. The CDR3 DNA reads TGCGCCAGCAGCCAAGATGGGAGGGTATATAGCAATCAGCCCCAGCATTTT. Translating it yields CASSQDGRVYSNQPQHF.

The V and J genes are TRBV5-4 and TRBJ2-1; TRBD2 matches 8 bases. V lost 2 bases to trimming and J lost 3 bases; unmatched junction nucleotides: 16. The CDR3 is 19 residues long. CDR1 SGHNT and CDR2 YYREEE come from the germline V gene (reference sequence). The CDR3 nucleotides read TGTGCCAGCAGCTTCTTACAGCCCGGACGGGGGGGATACTACAATGAGCAGTTCTTC. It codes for CASSFLQPGRGGYYNEQFF.

In DNA, the CDR3 is TGCAGTGCGGGGGGGAGGAACACCATATATTTT. Its translation is CSAGGRNTIYF. This chain uses TRBV20-1 with TRBJ1-3; D may be TRBD1 (5 bases). The CDR3 is made up of 11 amino acids. The ends were cut back, 6 bases at V and 7 bases at J, with 10 bases in the middle. Germline CDR1 DFQATT, CDR2 SNEGSKA (reference sequence).